This TCR beta chain was sequenced in a study of shared clonotypes between healthy human individuals. The input for sorted-subset replicate PCRs was about 200 ng DNA, 25,000 to 30,000 T cell genomes. Produced via immunoSEQ multiplex PCR; TCRdb's table is partial and in-frame only. The sample holds some 240,000 clones; 65% are singletons and the top ten take around 10%. This clone occurred a few times. Trimming removed 3 bases at V and 1 base at J, with 9 bases between. This CDR3 spans 14 amino acids. Germline CDR1 is LNHDA and CDR2 is SQIVND (reference sequence). This chain joins TRBV19 and TRBJ1-1; D may be TRBD1 (5 bases). Sequenced: memory CD4+ T cells sorted from blood. As to subset: CD45RA-negative fraction. This receptor was obtained from a man aged 25 to 40 in good health. The chain's CDR3 is CASSMQGGNTEAFF. The CDR3 DNA is TGTGCCAGTAGTATGCAGGGTGGGAACACTGAAGCTTTCTTT.